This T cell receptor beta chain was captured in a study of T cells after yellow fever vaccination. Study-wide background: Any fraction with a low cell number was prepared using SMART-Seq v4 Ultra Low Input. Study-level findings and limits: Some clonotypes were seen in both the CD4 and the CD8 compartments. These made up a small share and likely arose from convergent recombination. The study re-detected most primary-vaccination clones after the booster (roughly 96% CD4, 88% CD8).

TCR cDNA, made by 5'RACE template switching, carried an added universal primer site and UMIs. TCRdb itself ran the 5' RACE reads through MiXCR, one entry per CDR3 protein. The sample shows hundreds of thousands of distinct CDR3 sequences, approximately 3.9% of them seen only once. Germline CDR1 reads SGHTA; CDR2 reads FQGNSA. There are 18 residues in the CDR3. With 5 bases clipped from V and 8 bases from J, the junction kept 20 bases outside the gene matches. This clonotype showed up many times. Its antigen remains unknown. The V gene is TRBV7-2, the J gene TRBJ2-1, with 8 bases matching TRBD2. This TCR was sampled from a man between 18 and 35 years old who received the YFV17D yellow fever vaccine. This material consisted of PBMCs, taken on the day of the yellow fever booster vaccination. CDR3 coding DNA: TGTGCCAGCAGCGCAACCGGGGTACTAGCGGTCCTAAGGTATGAGCAGTTCTTC. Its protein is CASSATGVLAVLRYEQFF. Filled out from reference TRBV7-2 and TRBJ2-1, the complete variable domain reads GAGVSQSPSNKVTEKGKDVELRCDPISGHTALYWYRQSLGQGLEFLIYFQGNSAPDKSGLPSDRFSAERTGGSVSTLTIQRTQQEDSAVYLCASSATGVLAVLRYEQFFGPGTRLTVL.